This T cell receptor (beta chain) was sequenced for a study of blood T cell repertoires in COVID-19. Across the study: The samples span acute and convalescent COVID-19 from the United States, Italy and Spain. Nucleic acid was either cDNA or gDNA, and it came from T cells, B-cell-depleted T cells, or PBMCs.

Original data processing: Counts of nucleated cells, estimated from reference gene primer amplification, were obtained. Some clones are missing from TCRdb's copy, which holds only in-frame ones; the method was immunoSEQ multiplex PCR. The D gene and trimming were derived from the DNA, and the V and J assignments and clone size from that table. The data contain roughly 120,000 clones, 85% of them singletons. The germline V gene has CDR1 GTSNPN and CDR2 SVGIG (reference sequence). V lost 5 bases and J 0 bases, leaving 11 bases between the germline ends. CDR3 length: 14 residues. V gene TRBV30 combines with J gene TRBJ1-3, with a possible D match to TRBD1 (6 bases). What was sequenced was peripheral blood. This clonotype originated in a human donor in a cohort sampled during active COVID-19. CDR3 in DNA: TGTGCCTGGCAAACAGGGAACTCTGGAAACACCATATATTTT. Translated: CAWQTGNSGNTIYF.